This entry lists 15 T cell receptor delta chains sequenced from one sample in a study of delta chain sequences of gamma delta T cells. TCRdb reprocessed the 5' RACE reads using CATT. Counted here are hundreds of delta-chain clones, approximately 9% occurring once; the ten biggest clones make up 70%. Specimen: either unsorted cells or a sorted T cell fraction (not recorded which). Receptors were obtained from a human donor in good health.

Comment on this clone: A far bigger clonotype differs at one base, so this is likely a read error. The same CDR3 also results from other DNA sequences found in this sample. The genes are TRDV1 and TRDJ1, with D maybe TRDD3 (5 bases). The CDR3 totals 18 residues. V lost 5 bases, J lost 9 bases, and 31 bases lay in between. Looked up from germline, CDR1 is TSWWSYY and CDR2 is QGS. CDR3 residues: CALGFLRSRITGDEELIF. DNA of the CDR3: TGTGCTCTTGGGTTTCTACGTTCCAGAATTACTGGCGATGAGGAACTCATCTTT.

Relative to its sample, this clone is medium-sized (0.01 to 0.1%). The genes are TRDV2 and TRDJ1; TRDD3 matches at 12 bases. The ends lost 3 bases at V and 5 bases at J; junction bases unmatched: 12. Germline CDR1 and CDR2: GEAIGNYY and EKD. CDR3 length: 17 amino acids. CDR3 in DNA: TGTGCCTGTGACCCTTTACTGGGGGATACCCTAAGGGATAAACTCATCTTT. This gives the protein CACDPLLGDTLRDKLIF.

Regarding this clone: A read error is the likely source, as a far larger clone sits one nucleotide away. Other DNA sequences in this specimen translate into the identical CDR3. The chain links TRDV1 to TRDJ1; TRDD3 agrees at 12 bases. This CDR3 has 21 amino acids. The trim removed 2 bases at V and 5 bases at J, leaving 21 bases unmatched. Germline loops: CDR1 TSWWSYY, CDR2 QGS. In DNA form, the CDR3 reads TGTGCTCTTGGGGAATGTTCCTTCCCGTTGTACTGGGGGATACTAACGGATAAACTCATCTTT. This encodes CALGECSFPLYWGILTDKLIF.

There is no V gene call, and the J gene is TRDJ1; the table assigns TRDD3, which was not confirmed against the DNA. The CDR3 extends over 13 amino acids. CDR3 protein: CASWGGYTDKLIF. The DNA of the CDR3 is TGTGCCTCTTGGGGGGGGTACACCGATAAACTCATCTTT.

This clone was detected a few times. TCRdb's protein for this DNA is that of a much larger clone and differs from the translation at residue 14, likely a read error; the protein shown is the DNA translation. This CDR3 reads CSGVISWGIVPSVCLTGGPLIF. CDR3 sequence (DNA): TGCTCTGGAGTCATTTCTTGGGGGATTGTGCCTTCCGTCTGCTTAACTGGGGGACCCCTGATCTTT. There is no V gene call, and the J gene is TRDJ4; the table's D call, TRDD3, was not checked against the DNA. This CDR3 comprises 22 residues.

As to this clone: The mismatch at residue 21 between this DNA's translation and the TCRdb protein of a much larger clone likely reflects a read error; the protein shown is translated from the DNA. The chain recombines TRDV1 with TRDJ1, with 13 bases lining up with TRDD3. The V segment lost 2 bases and the J segment 9 bases; nucleotides outside the gene matches: 27. The CDR3 is 22 residues long. Germline CDR1 TSWWSYY, CDR2 QGS. The CDR3 DNA reads TGTGCTCTTGGGGAATCTTTGGAAACTGGGGGATACGCTCGGATTTTGACAGCACAACTCATCTTT. Its protein product is CALGESLETGGYARILTAQLIF.

In its sample, this clone is medium-sized. The chain carries TRDV1 and TRDJ1; D might be TRDD3 (7 bases). Trimming took off 2 bases at V and 5 bases at J, with 24 bases between the two ends. Germline V CDR1 and CDR2: TSWWSYY, QGS. CDR3 length equals 18 residues. For the CDR3, the DNA is TGTGCTCTTGGGGAATGGTATTCCTATCCCTGGGGATATGATAAACTCATCTTT. Residues: CALGEWYSYPWGYDKLIF.

This clone is medium-sized (0.01 to 0.1%) within its sample. V gene TRDV2 combines with J gene TRDJ1; D may be TRDD3 (6 bases). V gave up 1 base and J gave up 5 bases, with 19 bases separating them. The length of the CDR3 is 16 residues. Germline V gene lookup returns CDR1 GEAIGNYY and CDR2 EKD. The CDR3 here is CACDTMGVLGGDKLIF. The CDR3, as DNA: TGTGCCTGTGACACAATGGGGGTACTCGGGGGAGATAAACTCATCTTT.

No V gene was called, though TRDJ1 was called as the J gene; the table assigns TRDD3, which was not confirmed against the DNA. This CDR3 region has 27 residues. The CDR3 loop is CSGINAEFCIVVSWGTEGGTYTDKLIF. CDR3 in DNA: TGCAGTGGTATCAACGCAGAGTTCTGTATTGTAGTCTCTTGGGGGACGGAAGGGGGGACTTACACCGATAAACTCATCTTT.

This clone appeared a few times. This DNA's translation and the protein TCRdb lists, from a much larger clone, do not match at residue 6, likely due to a read error; the protein shown is translated from the DNA. The same CDR3 arises from other DNA sequences in this sample as well. V usage is TRDV1 and J usage is TRDJ1; 8 nucleotides align to TRDD3. J gave up 0 bases and V 5 bases, and 20 bases lay outside the gene matches. The CDR3 contains 20 residues. The germline CDR1 and CDR2 sequences are TSWWSYY and QGS. CDR3 nucleotide sequence: TGTGCTCTTGGGAACCTCGGAAAGAACTGGGGGGTGACCTACACCGATAAACTCATCTTT. Its protein product is CALGNLGKNWGVTYTDKLIF.

Comments on this clone: The amino acid sequence in TCRdb belongs to a much larger clone and departs from this DNA's translation at residue 5, likely a sequencing read error; the sequence shown is translated from the DNA. The chain is built from TRDV2 and TRDJ3; the match to TRDD3 covers 7 bases. Germline values: CDR1 GEAIGNYY, CDR2 EKD. The ends lost 3 bases at V and 0 bases at J; junction bases unmatched: 10. This CDR3 comprises 19 residues. Here the CDR3 DNA reads TGTGCCTGTGACGAGACTGGGGATCCGAACTCCTGGGACACCCGACAGATGTTTTTC. Translation gives CACDETGDPNSWDTRQMFF.

Details on this clone: This DNA's translation differs at residue 9 from TCRdb's protein, which comes from a much larger clone; a read error is likely, and the protein shown is translated from the DNA. This chain connects TRDV1 to TRDJ1, with a possible D match to TRDD3 (6 bases). CDR1 and CDR2 (germline): TSWWSYY, QGS. The CDR3 sequence is 20 residues long. V was trimmed by 5 bases and J by 0 bases, leaving 28 bases between them. The CDR3 bases are TGTGCTCTTGGGAACTTCGGAAAGAAATGGGGGGTGACCTACACCGATAAACTCATCTTT. Translating gives CALGNFGKKWGVTYTDKLIF.

The J gene is TRDJ4; the V gene was not called; TRDD3 is the table's D call and was not checked against the DNA. The CDR3 length is 29 residues. The CDR3 here is CSGINAESGDLLSWGIVPSVGLTGGPLIF. DNA for the CDR3: TGCAGTGGTATCAACGCAGAGTCGGGTGATCTTTTGTCTTGGGGGATTGTGCCTTCCGTCGGCTTAACTGGGGGACCCCTGATCTTT.

By frequency in the sample, this clone is hyperexpanded. The same CDR3 can be traced to other DNA sequences in this sample. Here the CDR3 reads CASWGGFLTGGYVTDKLIF. The CDR3 DNA reads TGTGCCTCTTGGGGGGGCTTCCTAACTGGGGGATACGTGACCGATAAACTCATCTTT. The J gene was recorded as TRDJ1; no V gene was called; whether TRDD3, the table's D call, matches the DNA was not checked. The CDR3 extends over 19 amino acids.

This clone was seen a handful of times. The translation of this DNA and the TCRdb protein of a much larger clone differ at residue 5, probably owing to a read error; the protein shown here is translated from the DNA. The genes are TRDV1 and TRDJ1; 8 positions agree with TRDD3. Germline-derived CDR1 and CDR2 are TSWWSYY and QGS. Unmatched junction bases numbered 36, after V lost 5 bases and J lost 4 bases. The CDR3 loop spans 24 amino acids. CDR3 DNA sequence: TGTGCTCTTGGGCACGTCCCCCGGCAAAGCCCCAAATTTTGGTGGGGGATTCATGTCGATAAACTCATCTTT. Its protein is CALGHVPRQSPKFWWGIHVDKLIF.